Following are 10 T cell receptor beta chains from one sample sequenced in a study of technical replicates of blood from several donors. Libraries were prepared by immunoSEQ multiplex PCR; TCRdb keeps only in-frame clonotypes and omits some of them. This sample has about 70,000 clones, with around 97% found just once. The sequenced sample consisted of T cells isolated from PBMCs. The receptors shown here come from a human donor in good health.

The gene calls are TRBV6-5 and TRBJ2-7, with D possibly matching TRBD2 (6 bases). V gave up 4 bases and J gave up 4 bases, with 14 bases separating them. Looked up from germline, CDR1 is MNHEY and CDR2 is SVGAGI. The CDR3 has 14 amino acids. CDR3 bases: TGTGCCAGCAGTTTGGGTAGCGGACCGTACGAGCAGTACTTC. It yields the protein CASSLGSGPYEQYF.

This rearrangement joins TRBV28 to TRBJ2-7, with 8 positions matching TRBD1. V was pared by 1 base and J by 1 base, with 6 bases of the junction left unmatched. CDR3 length: 16 residues. Germline V gene sequence: CDR1 MDHEN, CDR2 SYDVKM. The CDR3 protein is CASSLYAGGYSYEQYF. The CDR3 nucleotides are TGTGCCAGCAGTTTATATGCAGGGGGCTATTCCTACGAGCAGTACTTC.

The gene calls are TRBV29-1 and TRBJ2-3, with 12 bases identical to TRBD2. The CDR3 has 14 residues. In germline, CDR1 is SQVTM, CDR2 ANQGSEA. J lost 5 bases, V lost 6 bases, and 6 bases had no gene match. The CDR3 sequence: CSVPLAGGVDTQYF. CDR3 in DNA: TGCAGCGTGCCACTAGCGGGAGGAGTAGATACGCAGTATTTT.

This rearrangement joins TRBV29-1 to TRBJ2-5; 9 bases match TRBD2. CDR1 is SQVTM and CDR2 is ANQGSEA in the germline V gene. With V trimmed by 2 bases and J by 0 bases, 4 bases remained unmatched. The CDR3 runs 15 residues. The CDR3 spells CSVEMAGGYQETQYF. In DNA form, the CDR3 reads TGCAGCGTTGAAATGGCGGGAGGGTACCAAGAGACCCAGTACTTC.

This chain joins TRBV7-8 and TRBJ1-3; D remains unclear. The CDR3 spans 14 residues. Trimming pared 7 bases from V and 0 bases from J, leaving 10 bases between. Germline CDR1 is SGHVS and CDR2 is FQNEAQ. The CDR3 loop reads CASTGRFSGNTIYF. The CDR3 DNA reads as TGTGCCAGCACCGGGAGGTTCTCTGGAAACACCATATATTTT. The full variable domain, completed using reference TRBV7-8 and TRBJ1-3, is GAGVSQSPRYKVAKRGQDVALRCDPISGHVSLFWYQQALGQGPEFLTYFQNEAQLDKSGLPSDRFFAERPEGSVSTLKIQRTQQEDSAVYLCASTGRFSGNTIYFGEGSWLTVV.

The CDR3 protein is CASGIGETQYF. CDR3 nucleotide sequence: TGTGCTAGTGGTATCGGAGAGACCCAGTACTTC. The chain uses TRBV12-5 and TRBJ2-5; unclear D gene. Germline V CDR1 and CDR2: LGHNT, FRNRAP. The CDR3 extends over 11 amino acids. With 5 bases removed from V and 4 bases from J, the gap between germline ends came to 5 bases.

V is TRBV18 and J is TRBJ2-5; 7 bases align to TRBD1. Germline V gene data show CDR1 as KGHSH and CDR2 as LQKENI. This CDR3 has 14 residues. V gave up 5 bases and J gave up 2 bases; unmatched junction bases: 5. The CDR3 sequence is CASSVRQGQETQYF. For the CDR3, the DNA is TGTGCCAGCTCAGTGAGACAGGGACAAGAGACCCAGTACTTC.

The chain joins TRBV28 to TRBJ2-1; 10 bases line up with TRBD2. The CDR3 sequence is 15 residues long. V lost 1 base and J lost 7; bases outside the gene matches: 4. In germline, CDR1 is MDHEN, CDR2 SYDVKM. In nucleotides, the CDR3 is TGTGCCAGCAGTTTATTAAGCGGGAGGGCAAATGAGCAGTTCTTC. Amino acids: CASSLLSGRANEQFF.

The chain carries TRBV2 and TRBJ2-1, with 8 bases that match TRBD2. Trimming took 6 bases from V and 5 from J; bases not matched to a gene: 6. CDR3 length equals 14 residues. Germline V gene data show CDR1 as SNHLY and CDR2 as FYNNEI. This chain's CDR3 is CASREREIDNEQFF. The CDR3 coding sequence is TGTGCCAGCAGAGAGCGGGAGATCGACAATGAGCAGTTCTTC.

This rearrangement joins TRBV7-8 to TRBJ2-2; D possibly corresponds to TRBD2 (6 bases). Trimming cost V 3 bases and J 7 bases, with 15 bases left between them. The CDR3 runs to 15 residues. Germline V gene lookup returns CDR1 SGHVS and CDR2 FQNEAQ. CDR3 amino acids: CASSLLGGNGGELFF. As DNA, the CDR3 is TGTGCCAGCAGCTTGCTTGGAGGGAACGGCGGGGAGCTGTTTTTT.